This TCR beta chain comes out of a study of sequential checkpoint blockade in melanoma. The wider study: TCRβ was sequenced from DNA of approximately 91 pretreatment tumors.

Of note for this clone: What it binds is not known.

Study observations and caveats: Clinical benefit was about 30 times likelier when tumor T-cell fraction and clonality increased. Tumor T-cell fraction and clonality correlated with PD-L1 and CD8+ counts. Pretreatment TIL clonality tracked with response in the nivolumab-first arm.

Unmatched junction bases numbered 8, after V lost 0 bases and J lost 9 bases. The CDR3 has 15 amino acids. Looked up from germline, CDR1 is MGHRA and CDR2 is YSYEKL. Stated treatment: randomized to nivolumab then ipilimumab (arm A) or the reverse (arm B). Data came from immunoSEQ multiplex PCR; TCRdb stores just in-frame clones and leaves some out. The sample contains about 6,100 clones, around a fifth of which appear only once. This clonotype was obtained from a human donor with melanoma. The rearrangement uses TRBV4-1 and TRBJ1-5, with 7 nucleotides matching TRBD1. The starting material was tumor tissue (inferred from file names), obtained from a patient given nivolumab and ipilimumab in sequence. CDR3: CASSQDQGQPGPQHF. CDR3 sequence (DNA): TGCGCCAGCAGCCAAGACCAGGGACAGCCAGGGCCCCAGCATTTT.